The 32 T cell receptor beta chains reported below all come from one sample, sequenced in a study of blood T cell repertoires in COVID-19. TCRdb keeps only in-frame clones here, not all; method: immunoSEQ multiplex PCR. Here the sample spans roughly 150,000 clones, 60% to 85% being singletons. Sequenced input: peripheral blood. The origin of the receptors is a man aged 55-75 years with acute or convalescent COVID-19.

The chain links TRBV7-2 to TRBJ2-5; D not certain. This CDR3 is built from 13 residues. The germline V gene encodes CDR1 SGHTA and CDR2 FQGNSA. The germline V and J ends were trimmed by 3 bases and 5 bases, with 10 bases remaining between them. The CDR3 DNA reads as TGTGCCAGCAGCTTTTCAGGTGGTGAGACCCAGTACTTC. Translation gives CASSFSGGETQYF.

This clone was seen a handful of times. The genes are TRBV4-2 and TRBJ2-7; TRBD2 matches at 7 bases. Germline V gives CDR1 LGHNA, CDR2 YNFKEQ. The V segment lost 1 base and the J segment 2 bases; nucleotides outside the gene matches: 5. CDR3 length: 15 amino acids. The CDR3, as DNA: TGTGCCAGCAGCCAAGGGGCTAGCGGTACCTACGAGCAGTACTTC. The encoded protein is CASSQGASGTYEQYF.

The chain is built from TRBV5-1 and TRBJ2-7; D is ambiguous. The CDR3 is 13 residues long. CDR1 is SGHRS and CDR2 is YFSETQ in the germline V gene. V was pared by 4 bases and J by 1 base, with 9 bases between. CDR3 loop: CASSPTFSYEQYF. CDR3 DNA sequence: TGCGCCAGCAGCCCGACTTTTTCCTACGAGCAGTACTTC.

The chain is built from TRBV27 and TRBJ1-2, with TRBD1 matching 10 bases. With V trimmed by 4 bases and J by 6 bases, 11 bases remained unmatched. CDR1 MNHEY and CDR2 SMNVEV come from the germline V gene (reference sequence). This CDR3 region has 16 residues. The CDR3: CASSSKAPGQGHGYTF. DNA of the CDR3: TGTGCCAGCAGTTCTAAGGCGCCGGGACAGGGGCATGGCTACACCTTC.

J is TRBJ2-3 and V is TRBV30, with 7 bases identical to TRBD1. V shed 1 base, J shed 6 bases, and the junction held 10 bases outside the gene matches. The germline CDR1 and CDR2 sequences are GTSNPN and SVGIG (reference sequence). The CDR3 contains 15 residues. The CDR3 coding sequence is TGTGCCTGGAGTGACTACAGGGGCCGTCTGGATACGCAGTATTTT. Translating gives CAWSDYRGRLDTQYF.

As DNA, the CDR3 is TGCGCCAGCAGCCAACCGGACAGGTACCAAGAGACCCAGTACTTC. This codes for CASSQPDRYQETQYF. The gene calls are TRBV4-1 and TRBJ2-5; TRBD1 matches 7 bases. Trimming at V came to 2 bases and at J to 0 bases, leaving 3 bases not matched to a gene. Germline CDR1 and CDR2: MGHRA and YSYEKL. There are 15 residues in the CDR3.

This chain joins TRBV7-3 and TRBJ2-1, with TRBD1 matching over 8 bases. Germline CDR1 is SGHTA and CDR2 is FQGTGA. The CDR3 is 15 amino acids. Trimming removed 4 bases from V and 3 bases from J; junction bases left unmatched: 5. The chain's CDR3 is CASSSGTGNYNEQFF. DNA for the CDR3: TGTGCCAGCAGCTCAGGGACAGGAAACTACAATGAGCAGTTCTTC.

This CDR3 reads CASSDRLAGGSNTGELFF. CDR3 nucleotides: TGTGCCAGCAGTGATCGACTAGCGGGGGGCTCGAACACCGGGGAGCTGTTTTTT. This chain uses TRBV6-1 with TRBJ2-2; 13 nucleotides line up with TRBD2. The CDR3 extends over 18 amino acids. Trimming removed 3 bases from V and 0 bases from J; junction bases left unmatched: 4. Germline values: CDR1 MNHNS, CDR2 SASEGT.

The chain couples TRBV9 to TRBJ2-1, with 8 bases fitting TRBD2. Per germline, CDR1 SGDLS and CDR2 YYNGEE. J gave up 2 bases and V 3 bases, and 4 bases lay outside the gene matches. This CDR3 has 15 amino acids. This CDR3 is CASSAGGDPYNEQFF. The DNA of the CDR3 is TGTGCCAGCAGCGCGGGGGGGGATCCCTACAATGAGCAGTTCTTC.

The J gene is TRBJ1-2, the V gene TRBV19; TRBD1 agrees at 10 bases. The ends lost 3 bases at V and 3 bases at J; junction bases unmatched: 1. CDR1 is LNHDA, CDR2 SQIVND, per germline (reference sequence). CDR3 length equals 14 residues. The CDR3 spells CASSMDRGDYGYTF. CDR3 coding DNA: TGTGCCAGTAGTATGGACAGGGGGGACTATGGCTACACCTTC. Complete variable domain (other parts from reference TRBV19 and TRBJ1-2): DGGITQSPKYLFRKEGQNVTLSCEQNLNHDAMYWYRQDPGQGLRLIYYSQIVNDFQKGDIAEGYSVSREKKESFPLTVTSAQKNPTAFYLCASSMDRGDYGYTFGSGTRLTVV.

The rearrangement links TRBV7-8 to TRBJ1-2, with 8 nucleotides matching TRBD1. Per the germline V gene, CDR1 is SGHVS and CDR2 is FQNEAQ. V lost 1 base, J lost 7 bases, and 5 bases stayed unmatched. CDR3 length: 14 residues. Written as DNA, the CDR3 is TGTGCCAGCAGCTTAGGTCGGACAGGGTTTGGCTACACCTTC. It translates to CASSLGRTGFGYTF.

The chain couples TRBV5-1 to TRBJ1-2; 8 bases align to TRBD1. J gave up 2 bases and V 4 bases, and 7 bases lay outside the gene matches. The CDR3 loop spans 15 amino acids. Germline loops: CDR1 SGHRS, CDR2 YFSETQ. CDR3 in amino acids: CASSEKTGANYGYTF. For the CDR3, the DNA is TGCGCCAGCAGCGAGAAGACAGGGGCCAACTATGGCTACACCTTC.

The rearrangement uses TRBV6-6 and TRBJ2-7, with 13 bases fitting TRBD2. The J segment lost 4 bases and the V segment lost 6 bases, leaving 9 bases of the junction unmatched. Germline assignment: CDR1 MNHNY and CDR2 SVGAGI (reference sequence). CDR3 size: 16 residues. The CDR3, as DNA: TGTGCCAGCAGGCTACTAGCGGGGGGGCCAGATTACGAGCAGTACTTC. This gives the protein CASRLLAGGPDYEQYF.

This chain joins TRBV3-1 (or the pseudogene TRBV3-2) and TRBJ2-2; perhaps TRBD1 as D (5 bases). V dropped 0 bases and J dropped 11 bases, with 10 bases sitting between them. CDR1 and CDR2 from the germline V gene are LGHDT and YNNKEL (reference sequence). This CDR3 is built from 13 residues. CDR3 protein: CASSQDWGPELFF. CDR3 in DNA: TGTGCCAGCAGCCAAGATTGGGGCCCAGAGCTGTTTTTT.

The rearrangement uses TRBV10-2 and TRBJ1-1; D gene ambiguous. Deletions cut 10 bases from V and 0 bases from J, with 18 bases between. CDR3 length equals 15 residues. Germline V CDR1 and CDR2: WSHSY, SAAADI. Written as DNA, the CDR3 is TGCGCCACCTCGATGAGTACGTTCATGAACACTGAAGCTTTCTTT. Amino acids: CATSMSTFMNTEAFF.

This clone is a singleton in its sample. This chain uses TRBV30 with TRBJ2-7; D is perhaps TRBD2 (5 bases). CDR1 is GTSNPN, CDR2 SVGIG, per germline (reference sequence). The CDR3 has 14 residues. Trimming removed 1 base at V and 2 bases at J, with 12 bases between. DNA of the CDR3: TGTGCCTGGAGTGAAGACGGGATAGCCTACGAGCAGTACTTC. Translating gives CAWSEDGIAYEQYF.

The chain employs TRBV27 and TRBJ2-7; D might be TRBD2 (5 bases). CDR3 length equals 15 residues. Germline values: CDR1 MNHEY, CDR2 SMNVEV (reference sequence). The V end lost 3 bases, the J end lost 4 bases, and 16 bases lay between the germline ends. The CDR3 spells CASSFGRGSGYEQYF. Written as DNA, the CDR3 is TGTGCCAGCAGTTTCGGAAGAGGGAGTGGATACGAGCAGTACTTC.

The chain joins TRBV3-1 (or the pseudogene TRBV3-2) to TRBJ1-5; D gene unclear. CDR3 length: 13 residues. The ends were cut back, 4 bases at V and 7 bases at J, with 11 bases in the middle. In germline, CDR1 is LGHDT, CDR2 YNNKEL (reference sequence). CDR3 nucleotide sequence: TGTGCCAGCAGCCGTCAGGAACGGCAGCCCCAGCATTTT. It is translated as CASSRQERQPQHF.

This clone was observed once. The chain couples TRBV9 to TRBJ2-5; 9 bases align to TRBD2. This CDR3 has 14 amino acids. Germline V gene sequence: CDR1 SGDLS, CDR2 YYNGEE. The V and J ends lost 0 bases and 5 bases, in that order; junction bases with no gene match: 2. CDR3 coding DNA: TGTGCCAGCAGCGTAGATGGACTAGCGGAGACCCAGTACTTC. The encoded protein is CASSVDGLAETQYF.

The rearrangement links TRBV10-1 to TRBJ2-1; D is perhaps TRBD1 (6 bases). Germline values: CDR1 WNHNN, CDR2 SYGVQD (reference sequence). The CDR3 totals 14 residues. Trimming took 4 bases from V and 3 from J, leaving 10 bases between them. The CDR3 here is CASSGQGLYNEQFF. CDR3 bases: TGCGCCAGCAGTGGCCAGGGGCTCTACAATGAGCAGTTCTTC.

The genes are TRBV4-1 and TRBJ2-2; D is unclear. The CDR3 is 15 residues long. Trimming removed 0 bases at V and 5 bases at J, with 10 bases between. Germline lookup yields CDR1 MGHRA and CDR2 YSYEKL. The CDR3, as DNA: TGCGCCAGCAGCCAAGACGCCTATCTAACCGGGGAGCTGTTTTTT. Residues: CASSQDAYLTGELFF.

The V and J genes are TRBV30 and TRBJ1-1; D gene unclear. This CDR3 is 17 amino acids long. Germline V gives CDR1 GTSNPN, CDR2 SVGIG (reference sequence). The V end lost 5 bases, the J end lost 0 bases, and 22 bases lay between the germline ends. The chain's CDR3 is CAWATASGKFMNTEAFF. The CDR3, as DNA: TGTGCCTGGGCTACAGCATCAGGCAAGTTCATGAACACTGAAGCTTTCTTT.

The V gene is TRBV6-5, the J gene TRBJ1-1; D is unclear. V was shortened by 6 bases and J by 6 bases, with 8 bases between the two germline ends. The CDR3 consists of 11 residues. Germline V gene data show CDR1 as MNHEY and CDR2 as SVGAGI. The CDR3 sequence is CASREDPEAFF. CDR3 DNA: TGTGCCAGCAGGGAGGACCCTGAAGCTTTCTTT.

The genes are TRBV6-5 and TRBJ2-7; no definite D call. The CDR3 loop spans 13 amino acids. Trimming took off 7 bases at V and 0 bases at J, with 10 bases between the two ends. Germline CDR1 is MNHEY and CDR2 is SVGAGI. CDR3: CASTEDNSYEQYF. The CDR3 DNA sequence: TGTGCCAGCACCGAAGACAACTCCTACGAGCAGTACTTC.

This chain connects TRBV19 to TRBJ2-7; 7 bases match TRBD2. Trimming took 5 bases from V and 0 from J; bases not matched to a gene: 7. Germline-derived CDR1 and CDR2 are LNHDA and SQIVND (reference sequence). The length of the CDR3 is 15 residues. The CDR3 loop reads CASSRTSAISYEQYF. The DNA of the CDR3 is TGTGCCAGTAGTCGTACTAGCGCAATCTCCTACGAGCAGTACTTC. Full variable domain (rest looked up from reference TRBV19 and TRBJ2-7): DGGITQSPKYLFRKEGQNVTLSCEQNLNHDAMYWYRQDPGQGLRLIYYSQIVNDFQKGDIAEGYSVSREKKESFPLTVTSAQKNPTAFYLCASSRTSAISYEQYFGPGTRLTVT.

This clone is deemed medium-sized (0.01 to 0.1%). CDR3 bases: TGCGCCAGCAGCTTGACTCGGACAGGGGACGGCGCTAACTATGGCTACACCTTC. Amino acid sequence: CASSLTRTGDGANYGYTF. V gene TRBV5-1 combines with J gene TRBJ1-2; TRBD1 matches 9 bases. Germline loops: CDR1 SGHRS, CDR2 YFSETQ. The CDR3 has 18 amino acids. The V and J ends lost 1 base and 0 bases, in that order; junction bases with no gene match: 10.

The count of this clone is one. The V gene is TRBV5-1, the J gene TRBJ2-3; 8 bases match TRBD1. The ends lost 4 bases at V and 4 bases at J; junction bases unmatched: 8. CDR3 length: 15 residues. The germline CDR1 and CDR2 sequences are SGHRS and YFSETQ. DNA of the CDR3: TGCGCCAGCAGCCCGGGACAGGTTCGTTCAGATACGCAGTATTTT. The encoded protein is CASSPGQVRSDTQYF. The whole variable domain, remainder taken from reference TRBV5-1 and TRBJ2-3, is KAGVTQTPRYLIKTRGQQVTLSCSPISGHRSVSWYQQTPGQGLQFLFEYFSETQRNKGNFPGRFSGRQFSNSRSEMNVSTLELGDSALYLCASSPGQVRSDTQYFGPGTRLTVL.

J is TRBJ1-2 and V is TRBV7-2; D may be TRBD1 (6 bases). Germline assignment: CDR1 SGHTA and CDR2 FQGNSA. The CDR3 is 15 amino acids. The ends were cut back, 5 bases at V and 5 bases at J, with 18 bases in the middle. The CDR3 nucleotides are TGTGCCAGCAGCGCCAGGGGCGGGCAGGAGTATGGCTACACCTTC. Protein: CASSARGGQEYGYTF.

CDR3 sequence reads: CASSPYSGELLEQYF. The DNA of the CDR3 is TGTGCCAGTAGTCCCTACTCGGGAGAGCTCCTCGAGCAGTACTTC. The J gene is TRBJ2-7, the V gene TRBV19; D possibly corresponds to TRBD2 (6 bases). The CDR3 length is 15 residues. Germline V gene lookup returns CDR1 LNHDA and CDR2 SQIVND (reference sequence). V gave up 5 bases and J gave up 6 bases, with 20 bases separating them. Full variable domain (missing parts from reference TRBV19 and TRBJ2-7): DGGITQSPKYLFRKEGQNVTLSCEQNLNHDAMYWYRQDPGQGLRLIYYSQIVNDFQKGDIAEGYSVSREKKESFPLTVTSAQKNPTAFYLCASSPYSGELLEQYFGPGTRLTVT.

As for this clone: This specimen includes other DNA sequences encoding the same CDR3. The chain joins TRBV18 to TRBJ1-6; 10 bases align to TRBD1. This CDR3 comprises 15 residues. J lost 10 bases, V lost 3 bases, and 6 bases had no gene match. CDR1 and CDR2 from the germline V gene are KGHSH and LQKENI. In DNA, the CDR3 is TGTGCCAGCTCACCCCCGGGACAGGGGAACTCACCCCTCCACTTT. This gives the protein CASSPPGQGNSPLHF.

The genes are TRBV11-2 and TRBJ2-3; D is possibly TRBD1 (6 bases). V lost 1 base and J lost 3, with 8 bases in between. The germline V gene has CDR1 SGHAT and CDR2 FQNNGV. The CDR3 totals 14 residues. CDR3 loop: CASSLVRGTDTQYF. In nucleotides, the CDR3 is TGTGCCAGCAGCTTAGTGAGGGGGACAGATACGCAGTATTTT.

The CDR3 sequence is CASSVQVNEQFF. The DNA of the CDR3 is TGTGCCAGCAGCGTACAGGTGAATGAGCAGTTCTTC. The chain uses TRBV5-4 and TRBJ2-1, with D maybe TRBD1 (5 bases). This CDR3 has 12 residues. The V gene lost 4 bases and the J gene lost 7 bases, with 9 bases spanning the gap. Germline V gene sequence: CDR1 SGHNT, CDR2 YYREEE (reference sequence).